This T cell receptor (beta chain) was recovered during a study of blood T cell repertoires in COVID-19 (TCRdb year 2020). About the full investigation: The collaborator samples originated in the United States, Italy and Spain and spanned the acute and convalescent phases of COVID-19. Subjects who had been exposed to COVID-19, were actively infected with it, or had recovered from it provided the deeply sampled blood TCRbeta repertoires that made up the dataset. The material from the prospective study consisted of cDNA or gDNA derived from T cells, B-cell-depleted T cells, or PBMCs. Samples came from the ongoing ImmuneRACE study (first 160 participants) plus 1,254 subjects from 6 global collaborators. A de-identified subject ID, COVID-19 status, age in years and sex were almost always included in the sample metadata. Where available, HLA class I and class II types were obtained from metadata supplied by the sample provider rather than from assay-based typing. The repertoires were made available in a free public database intended to serve as a resource for research on the immune response to SARS-CoV-2. Paper-wide results and their limitations: Clinical and demographic metadata were provided uncurated, with the amount varying by source and participant.

Taken from cysteine to phenylalanine, the CDR3 has 13 residues. The DNA shown is the 39-base CDR3, in frame from base 1. V and J are trimmed by 3 bases and 13 bases, and the gene matches miss 10 bases of the junction. The immunoSEQ Assay, a bias-controlled multiplex PCR, was used to amplify TCRbeta CDR3 regions from genomic DNA. The study's own analysis went as follows. The number of nucleated cells in each sample was estimated by amplification of reference gene primers within the assay. To quantify the absolute abundance of each unique TCRbeta CDR3 rearrangement, sequence reads were collapsed and filtered. Productive Simpson clonality was computed per sample as the square root of Simpson's diversity index over productive rearrangements. TCRdb limited this immuneACCESS table to in-frame rearrangements with V and J called. A share of clones is missing; checked studies link under half to unresolved V genes, and the rest is unexplained. V and J calls and clone size are as listed in that table; D and trimming were resolved from the DNA. For this sample there are some 170,000 clones; 84% appear just once. Jointly, the top ten make up 13% to 15% of the sample.

In the case of this clone: Its cognate antigen has yet to be identified. There are no base qualities to consult, and no much larger clone falls within one base.

Participants in the prospective study were enrolled through a virtual design, were aged roughly 18 to 90 years, and lived in roughly 24 United States geographic areas. To assign participants to cohorts, the prospective study relied on clinical history that participants themselves reported in a screening survey and a study questionnaire. ImmuneRACE Cohort 3 recovered participants were defined by two consecutive negative NP/OP PCR tests, healthcare professional clearance, or symptom resolution. Mobile phlebotomists in the prospective study collected whole blood, serum and a nasopharyngeal or oropharyngeal swab from every participant. Over a roughly 2-month period, participants in the prospective study had the option of providing additional blood draws and questionnaires. Prospective study blood samples were shipped either frozen or at room temperature before DNA extraction.

Input material: PBMCs or T cells enriched from blood (not recorded which). The clonotype originates from a man aged 50-59 years who had recovered from COVID-19. Recombination linked TRBV12-3 or TRBV12-4 to TRBJ1-1, and TRBD1 aligns with 8 junction nucleotides. The CDR3 reads as follows: CASSFLGRGLGFF. The base sequence is TGTGCCAGCAGTTTTCTGGGCAGGGGGCTCGGTTTCTTT.